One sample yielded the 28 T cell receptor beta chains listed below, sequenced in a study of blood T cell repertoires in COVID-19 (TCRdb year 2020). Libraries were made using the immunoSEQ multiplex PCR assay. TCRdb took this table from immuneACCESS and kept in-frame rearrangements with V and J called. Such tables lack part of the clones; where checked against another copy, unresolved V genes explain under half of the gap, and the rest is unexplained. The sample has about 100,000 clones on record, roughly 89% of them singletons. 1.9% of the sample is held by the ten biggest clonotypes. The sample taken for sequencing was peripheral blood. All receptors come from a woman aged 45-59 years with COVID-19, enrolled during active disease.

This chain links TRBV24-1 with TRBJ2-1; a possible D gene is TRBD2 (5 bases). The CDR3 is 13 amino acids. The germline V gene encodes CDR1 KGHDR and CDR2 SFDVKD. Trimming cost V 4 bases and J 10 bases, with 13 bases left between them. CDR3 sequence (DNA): TGTGCCACCAGTGAACTGAGTCGGGGAGAGCAGTTCTTC. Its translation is CATSELSRGEQFF.

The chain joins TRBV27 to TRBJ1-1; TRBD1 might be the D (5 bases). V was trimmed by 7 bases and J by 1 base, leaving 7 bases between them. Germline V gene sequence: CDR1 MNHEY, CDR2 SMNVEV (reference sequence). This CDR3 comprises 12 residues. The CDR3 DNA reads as TGTGCCAGCAAAACAGGGAACACTGAAGCTTTCTTT. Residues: CASKTGNTEAFF.

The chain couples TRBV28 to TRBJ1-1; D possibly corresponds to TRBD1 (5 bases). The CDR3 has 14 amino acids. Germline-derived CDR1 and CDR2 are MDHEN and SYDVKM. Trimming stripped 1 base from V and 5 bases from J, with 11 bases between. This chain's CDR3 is CASSLLGGWTEAFF. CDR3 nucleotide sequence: TGTGCCAGCAGTTTATTGGGGGGATGGACTGAAGCTTTCTTT.

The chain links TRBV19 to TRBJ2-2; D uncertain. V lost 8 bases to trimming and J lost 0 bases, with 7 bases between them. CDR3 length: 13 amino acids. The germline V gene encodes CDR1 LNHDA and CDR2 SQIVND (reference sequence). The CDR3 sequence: CASSPANTGELFF. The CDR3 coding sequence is TGTGCCAGTTCTCCTGCGAACACCGGGGAGCTGTTTTTT.

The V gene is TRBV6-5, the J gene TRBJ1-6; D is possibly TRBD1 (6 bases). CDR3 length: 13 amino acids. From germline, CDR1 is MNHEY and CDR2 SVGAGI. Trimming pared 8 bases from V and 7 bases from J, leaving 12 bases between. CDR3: CASGEQGNSPLHF. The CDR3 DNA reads TGTGCCAGCGGGGAACAGGGAAATTCACCCCTCCACTTT.

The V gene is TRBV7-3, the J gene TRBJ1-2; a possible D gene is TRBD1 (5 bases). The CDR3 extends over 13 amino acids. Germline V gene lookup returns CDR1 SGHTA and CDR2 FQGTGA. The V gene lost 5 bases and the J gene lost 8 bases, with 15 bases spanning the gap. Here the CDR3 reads CASSDSGFGGYTF. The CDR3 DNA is TGTGCCAGCAGCGATTCAGGGTTCGGAGGCTACACCTTC.

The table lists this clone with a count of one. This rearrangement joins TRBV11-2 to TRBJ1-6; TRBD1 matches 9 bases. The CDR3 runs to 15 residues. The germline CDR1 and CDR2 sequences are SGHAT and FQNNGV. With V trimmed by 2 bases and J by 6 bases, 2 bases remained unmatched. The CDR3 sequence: CASSLLGQGNSPLHF. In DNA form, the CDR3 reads TGTGCCAGCAGCTTACTGGGACAGGGTAATTCACCCCTCCACTTT.

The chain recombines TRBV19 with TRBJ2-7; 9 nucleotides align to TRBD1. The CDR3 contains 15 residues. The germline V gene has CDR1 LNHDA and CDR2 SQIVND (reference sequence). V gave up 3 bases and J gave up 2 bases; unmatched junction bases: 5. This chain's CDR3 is CASSIRDRAPYEQYV. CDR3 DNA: TGTGCCAGTAGTATCCGGGACAGGGCCCCCTACGAGCAGTACGTC.

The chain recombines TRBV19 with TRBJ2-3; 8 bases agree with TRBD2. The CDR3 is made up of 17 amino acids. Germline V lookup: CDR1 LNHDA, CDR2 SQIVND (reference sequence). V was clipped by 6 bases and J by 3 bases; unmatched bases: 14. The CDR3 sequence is CASSEGRSAGGTDTQYF. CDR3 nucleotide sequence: TGTGCCAGTAGCGAAGGCCGATCCGCGGGGGGTACAGATACGCAGTATTTT.

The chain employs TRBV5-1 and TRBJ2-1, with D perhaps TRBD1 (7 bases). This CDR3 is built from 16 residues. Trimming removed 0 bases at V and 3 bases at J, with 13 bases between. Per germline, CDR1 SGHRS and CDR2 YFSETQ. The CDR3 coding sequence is TGCGCCAGCAGCTTGGGAGGAGGGGGCGGCTACAATGAGCAGTTCTTC. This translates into CASSLGGGGGYNEQFF.

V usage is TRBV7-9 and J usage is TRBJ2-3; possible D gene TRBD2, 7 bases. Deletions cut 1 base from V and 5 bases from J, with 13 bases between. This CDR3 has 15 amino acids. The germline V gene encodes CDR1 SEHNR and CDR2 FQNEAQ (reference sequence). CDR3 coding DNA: TGTGCCAGCAGCTTAGGGGGGGGGCTCAGAGATACGCAGTATTTT. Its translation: CASSLGGGLRDTQYF.

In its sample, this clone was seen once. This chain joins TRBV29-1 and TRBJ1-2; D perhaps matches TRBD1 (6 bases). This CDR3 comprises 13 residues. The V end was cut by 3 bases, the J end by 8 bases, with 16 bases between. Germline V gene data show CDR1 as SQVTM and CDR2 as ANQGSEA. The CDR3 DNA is TGCAGCGTTGAGGGACATGAAGGGGTGGGCTACACCTTC. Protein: CSVEGHEGVGYTF.

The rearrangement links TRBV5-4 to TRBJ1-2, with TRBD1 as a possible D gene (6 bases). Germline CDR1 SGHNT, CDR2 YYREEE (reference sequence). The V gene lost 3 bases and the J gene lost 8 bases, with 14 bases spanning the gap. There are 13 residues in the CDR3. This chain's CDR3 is CASSSQGRGGYTF. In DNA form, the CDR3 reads TGTGCCAGCAGCTCTCAGGGGAGAGGAGGCTACACCTTC. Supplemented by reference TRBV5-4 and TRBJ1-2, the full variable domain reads ETGVTQSPTHLIKTRGQQVTLRCSSQSGHNTVSWYQQALGQGPQFIFQYYREEENGRGNFPPRFSGLQFPNYSSELNVNALELDDSALYLCASSSQGRGGYTFGSGTRLTVV.

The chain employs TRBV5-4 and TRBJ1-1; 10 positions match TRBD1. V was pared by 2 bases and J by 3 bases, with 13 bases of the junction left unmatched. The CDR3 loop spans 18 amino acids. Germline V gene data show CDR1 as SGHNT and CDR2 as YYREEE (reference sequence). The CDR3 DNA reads TGTGCCAGCAGCTTCCCGACAGGGGGCTACCCCCCAGACACTGAAGCTTTCTTT. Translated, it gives CASSFPTGGYPPDTEAFF.

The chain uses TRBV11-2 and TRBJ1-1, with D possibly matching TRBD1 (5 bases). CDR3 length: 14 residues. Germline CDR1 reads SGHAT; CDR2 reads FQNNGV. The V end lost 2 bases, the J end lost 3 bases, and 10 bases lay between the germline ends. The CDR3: CASSLKGSDTEAFF. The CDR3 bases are TGTGCCAGCAGCTTAAAGGGGTCGGACACTGAAGCTTTCTTT.

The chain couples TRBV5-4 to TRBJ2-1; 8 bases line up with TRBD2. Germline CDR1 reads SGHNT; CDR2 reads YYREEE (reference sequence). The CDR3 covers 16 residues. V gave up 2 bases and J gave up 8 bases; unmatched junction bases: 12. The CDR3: CASSFPTPGGSDEQFF. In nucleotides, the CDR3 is TGTGCCAGCAGCTTCCCCACCCCGGGGGGGTCCGATGAGCAGTTCTTC.

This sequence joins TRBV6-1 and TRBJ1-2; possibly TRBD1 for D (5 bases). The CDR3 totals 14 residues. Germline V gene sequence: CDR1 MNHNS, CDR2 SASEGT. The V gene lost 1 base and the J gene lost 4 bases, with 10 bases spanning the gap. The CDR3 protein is CASSEGGVGYGYTF. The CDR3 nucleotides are TGTGCCAGCAGTGAAGGGGGCGTGGGCTATGGCTACACCTTC.

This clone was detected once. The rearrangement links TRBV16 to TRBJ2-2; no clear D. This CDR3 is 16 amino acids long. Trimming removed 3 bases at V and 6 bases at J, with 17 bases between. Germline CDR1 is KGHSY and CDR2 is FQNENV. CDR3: CASSHLIRSNAGELFF. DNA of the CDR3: TGTGCCAGCAGCCATTTAATCCGAAGCAACGCCGGGGAGCTGTTTTTT.

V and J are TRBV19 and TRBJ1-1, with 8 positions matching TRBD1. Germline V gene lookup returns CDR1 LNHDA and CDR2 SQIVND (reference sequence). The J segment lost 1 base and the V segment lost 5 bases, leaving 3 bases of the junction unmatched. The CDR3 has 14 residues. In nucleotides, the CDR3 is TGTGCCAGTAGTTGGGGACAGGAGAACACTGAAGCTTTCTTT. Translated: CASSWGQENTEAFF.

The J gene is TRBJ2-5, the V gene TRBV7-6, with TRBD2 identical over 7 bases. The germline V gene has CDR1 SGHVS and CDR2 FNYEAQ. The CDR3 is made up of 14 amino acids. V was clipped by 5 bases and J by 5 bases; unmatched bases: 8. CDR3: CASSHRLAPETQYF. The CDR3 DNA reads TGTGCCAGCAGCCATCGACTAGCCCCCGAGACCCAGTACTTC.

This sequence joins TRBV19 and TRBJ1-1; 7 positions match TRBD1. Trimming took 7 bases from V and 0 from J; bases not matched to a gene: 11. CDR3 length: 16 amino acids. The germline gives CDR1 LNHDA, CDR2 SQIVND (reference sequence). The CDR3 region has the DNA TGTGCCAGTATGGCGGCTGGACAGGCCCTGAACACTGAAGCTTTCTTT. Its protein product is CASMAAGQALNTEAFF.

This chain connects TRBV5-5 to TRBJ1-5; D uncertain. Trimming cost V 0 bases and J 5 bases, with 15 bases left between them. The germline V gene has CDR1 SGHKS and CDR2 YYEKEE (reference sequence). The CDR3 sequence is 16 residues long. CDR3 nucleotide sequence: TGTGCCAGCAGCTTGGAGGAGGATACGAGCTATCAGCCCCAGCATTTT. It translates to CASSLEEDTSYQPQHF.

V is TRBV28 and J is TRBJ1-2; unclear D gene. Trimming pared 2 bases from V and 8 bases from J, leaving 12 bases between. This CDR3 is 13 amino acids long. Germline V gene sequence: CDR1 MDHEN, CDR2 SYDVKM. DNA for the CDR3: TGTGCCAGCAGTTTAAGCGGAGGAGAGGGCTACACCTTC. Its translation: CASSLSGGEGYTF.

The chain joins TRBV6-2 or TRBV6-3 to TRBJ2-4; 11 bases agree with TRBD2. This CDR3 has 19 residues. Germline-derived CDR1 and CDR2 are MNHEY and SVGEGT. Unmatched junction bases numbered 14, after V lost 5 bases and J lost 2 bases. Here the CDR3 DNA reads TGTGCCAGCAGTGTGGGACTAGCGGCAACCGATACCACCAAAAACATTCAGTACTTC. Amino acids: CASSVGLAATDTTKNIQYF.

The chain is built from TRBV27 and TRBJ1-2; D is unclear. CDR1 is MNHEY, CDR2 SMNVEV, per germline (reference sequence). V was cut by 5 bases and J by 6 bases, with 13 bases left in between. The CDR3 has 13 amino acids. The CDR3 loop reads CASSDATRNGYTF. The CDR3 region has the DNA TGTGCCAGCAGTGACGCAACGAGGAATGGCTACACCTTC.

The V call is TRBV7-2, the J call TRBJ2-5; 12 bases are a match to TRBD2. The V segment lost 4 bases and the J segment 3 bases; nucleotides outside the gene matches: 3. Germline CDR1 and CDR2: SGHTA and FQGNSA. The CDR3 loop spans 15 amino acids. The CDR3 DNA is TGTGCCAGCAGCTCTAGCGGGGGGGTTGAAGAGACCCAGTACTTC. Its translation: CASSSSGGVEETQYF.

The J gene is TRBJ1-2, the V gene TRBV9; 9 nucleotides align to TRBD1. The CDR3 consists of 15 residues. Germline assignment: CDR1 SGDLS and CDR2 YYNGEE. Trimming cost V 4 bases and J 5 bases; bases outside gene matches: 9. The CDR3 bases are TGTGCCAGCAGCTCCGGACAGGGGACGCGGTATGGCTACACCTTC. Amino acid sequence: CASSSGQGTRYGYTF. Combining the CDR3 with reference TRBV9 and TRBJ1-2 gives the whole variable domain DSGVTQTPKHLITATGQRVTLRCSPRSGDLSVYWYQQSLDQGLQFLIQYYNGEERAKGNILERFSAQQFPDLHSELNLSSLELGDSALYFCASSSGQGTRYGYTFGSGTRLTVV.

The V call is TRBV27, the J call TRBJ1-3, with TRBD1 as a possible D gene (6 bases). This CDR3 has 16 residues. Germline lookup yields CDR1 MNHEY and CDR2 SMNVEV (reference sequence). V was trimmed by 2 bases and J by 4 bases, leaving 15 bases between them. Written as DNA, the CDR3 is TGTGCCAGCAGTTTACGCGGGGGCAATGGAGGAAACACCATATATTTT. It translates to CASSLRGGNGGNTIYF.